This T cell receptor (beta chain) was obtained from a study of T cells after yellow fever vaccination. The length of the CDR3 is 16 residues. Germline V gene lookup returns CDR1 SGHRS and CDR2 YFSETQ. V shed 4 bases and J 5 bases; nucleotides not matched to a gene: 13. For this clonotype: What it recognizes is unknown.

Using its own MiXCR run on the 5' RACE reads, TCRdb lists one record per CDR3 protein. The repertoire holds hundreds of thousands of distinct CDR3 sequences, about 12% seen once, with about 16% in the top ten. General observations from the study: Reappearance after the booster was observed for most primary-vaccination clones (roughly 95% CD4, around 90% CD8).

This specimen consisted of PBMCs, obtained on the day of the yellow fever booster vaccination. This TCR derives from a man aged 25-45 years who received the YFV17D yellow fever vaccine. The chain recombines TRBV5-1 with TRBJ2-5; 8 bases map to TRBD1. The DNA of the CDR3 is TGCGCCAGCAGCCTGCAACCCGACAGGGGCGGGGAGACCCAGTACTTC. Encoded protein: CASSLQPDRGGETQYF. The complete variable domain, with remaining parts taken from reference TRBV5-1 and TRBJ2-5, reads KAGVTQTPRYLIKTRGQQVTLSCSPISGHRSVSWYQQTPGQGLQFLFEYFSETQRNKGNFPGRFSGRQFSNSRSEMNVSTLELGDSALYLCASSLQPDRGGETQYFGPGTRLLVL.